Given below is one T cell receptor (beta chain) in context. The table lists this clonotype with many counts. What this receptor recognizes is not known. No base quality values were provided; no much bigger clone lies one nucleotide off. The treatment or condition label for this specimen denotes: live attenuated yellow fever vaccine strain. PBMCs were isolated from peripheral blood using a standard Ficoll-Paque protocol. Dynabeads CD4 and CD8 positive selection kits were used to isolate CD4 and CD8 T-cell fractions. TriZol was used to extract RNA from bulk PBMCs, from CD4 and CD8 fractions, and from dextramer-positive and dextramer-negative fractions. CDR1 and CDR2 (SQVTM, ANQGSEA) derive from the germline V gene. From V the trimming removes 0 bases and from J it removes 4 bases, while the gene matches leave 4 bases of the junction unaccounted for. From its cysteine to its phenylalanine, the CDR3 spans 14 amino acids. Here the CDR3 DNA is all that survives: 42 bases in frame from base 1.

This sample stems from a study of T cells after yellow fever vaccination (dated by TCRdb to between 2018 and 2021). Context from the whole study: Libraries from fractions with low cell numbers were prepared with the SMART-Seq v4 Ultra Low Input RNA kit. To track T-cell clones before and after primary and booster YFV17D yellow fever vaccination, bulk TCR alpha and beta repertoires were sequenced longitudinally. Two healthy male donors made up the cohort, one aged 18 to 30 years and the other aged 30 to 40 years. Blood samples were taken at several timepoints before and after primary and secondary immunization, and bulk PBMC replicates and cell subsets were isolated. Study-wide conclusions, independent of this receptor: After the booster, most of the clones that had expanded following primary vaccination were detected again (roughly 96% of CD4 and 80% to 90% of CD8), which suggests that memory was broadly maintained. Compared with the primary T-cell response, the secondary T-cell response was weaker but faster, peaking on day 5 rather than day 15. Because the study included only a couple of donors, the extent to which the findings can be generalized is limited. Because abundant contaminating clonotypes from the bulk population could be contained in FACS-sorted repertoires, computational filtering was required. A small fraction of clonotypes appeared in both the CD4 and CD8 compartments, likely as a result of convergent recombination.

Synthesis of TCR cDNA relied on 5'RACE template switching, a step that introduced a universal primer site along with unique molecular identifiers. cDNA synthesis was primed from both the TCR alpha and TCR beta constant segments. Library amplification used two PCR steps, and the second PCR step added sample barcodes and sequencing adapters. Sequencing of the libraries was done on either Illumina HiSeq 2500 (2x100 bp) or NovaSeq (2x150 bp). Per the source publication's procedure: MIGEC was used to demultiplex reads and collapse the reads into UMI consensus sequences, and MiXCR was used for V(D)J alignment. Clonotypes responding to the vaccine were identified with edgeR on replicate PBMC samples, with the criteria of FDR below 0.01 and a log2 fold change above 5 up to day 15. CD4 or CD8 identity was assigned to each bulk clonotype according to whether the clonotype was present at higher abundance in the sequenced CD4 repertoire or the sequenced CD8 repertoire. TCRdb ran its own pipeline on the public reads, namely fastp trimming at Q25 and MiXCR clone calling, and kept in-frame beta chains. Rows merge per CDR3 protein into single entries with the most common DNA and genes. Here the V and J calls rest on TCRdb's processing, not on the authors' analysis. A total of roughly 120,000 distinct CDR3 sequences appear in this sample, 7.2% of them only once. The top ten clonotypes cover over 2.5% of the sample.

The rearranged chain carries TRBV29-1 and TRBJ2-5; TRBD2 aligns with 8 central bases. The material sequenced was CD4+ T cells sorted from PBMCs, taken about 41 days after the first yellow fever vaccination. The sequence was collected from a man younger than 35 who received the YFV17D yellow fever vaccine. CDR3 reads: CSVEDGGARETQYF. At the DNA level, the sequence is TGCAGCGTTGAAGACGGGGGGGCGAGAGAGACCCAGTACTTC. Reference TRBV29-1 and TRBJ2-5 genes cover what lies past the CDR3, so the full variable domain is SAVISQKPSRDICQRGTSLTIQCQVDSQVTMMFWYRQQPGQSLTLIATANQGSEATYESGFVIDKFPISRPNLTFSTLTVSNMSPEDSSIYLCSVEDGGARETQYFGPGTRLLVL.